The source of this T cell receptor (beta chain) is a study of OX40 agonist ivuxolimab in advanced cancers. General observations from the study: Expanded clones tended on average to be more numerous among CD8+ T cells than CD4+.

The assay was immunoSEQ multiplex PCR, and TCRdb's table has in-frame clones only and misses some. The sample comprises approximately 74,000 clones, 90% of which are singletons, and around 2% rests with the top ten. V lost 2 bases and J 7 bases, leaving 12 bases between the germline ends. CDR3 length equals 14 residues. Germline V gene lookup returns CDR1 MNHNS and CDR2 SASEGT. Concerning this clone: Its antigen is undetermined.

The receptor was isolated from an adult with an advanced solid tumor such as melanoma, head and neck, liver or kidney cancer. The chain is built from TRBV6-1 and TRBJ1-5; possible D gene TRBD1, 5 bases. Sequencing was performed on CD4+ or CD8+ T cells sorted from blood, taken in a trial of the OX40 agonist ivuxolimab. Here the CDR3 reads CASSEKRRDQPQHF. As DNA, the CDR3 is TGTGCCAGCAGTGAAAAGCGTCGGGACCAGCCCCAGCATTTT.